This TCR beta chain was captured in a study of blood T cells in healthy people across ages. Study results and caveats: In these data, TCR beta diversity tracked strongly with naive T cell percentage.

Next came a second PCR, run for roughly 6 to 11 cycles, which used a sample-barcoded 5' primer along with a J-beta primer mix. TCRdb re-derived calls from the 5' RACE reads in MiXCR, one entry per CDR3 protein. In the table there are some 710,000 distinct CDR3 sequences, around a fifth of which are singletons. Samples each yielded at least 6 micrograms of total RNA. Germline V CDR1 and CDR2: MNHEY, SVGAGI. This CDR3 contains 17 residues. V trimming: 0 bases; J trimming: 0 bases; junction bases outside the gene matches: 2. With regard to this clonotype: Its target is unknown.

Source material: blood. The TCR originated in an older man in good health. This chain joins TRBV6-5 and TRBJ2-3; the match to TRBD2 covers 11 bases. CDR3 region: CASSYSRTSGSTDTQYF. CDR3 nucleotides: TGTGCCAGCAGTTACTCTCGGACTAGCGGGAGCACAGATACGCAGTATTTT.